The rows below give T cell receptor beta chains drawn from one sample of a study of EBV T-cell therapy then PD-1 blockade in nasopharyngeal carcinoma. Assay used: immunoSEQ multiplex PCR; TCRdb lists only in-frame clones, some missing. The table shows about 23,000 clones, with approximately 84% occurring only once. These receptors' antigens are unknown. Material: CD8+ T cells from blood, obtained at roughly day 61 from a patient whose treatment included autologous EBV-specific T cells and nivolumab. The receptors derive from a man in his forties with nasopharyngeal carcinoma. The CDR3 runs from the conserved cysteine through the conserved F or W.

V: TRBV19
J: TRBJ2-1
CDR3: CASSIFLRYNEQFF

V: TRBV7-3
J: TRBJ1-1
CDR3: CASSLSPTGHFLFF

V: TRBV5-6
J: TRBJ1-2
CDR3: CASSFGTARGYTF

V: TRBV7-9
J: TRBJ1-1
CDR3: CATSGTGGTEAFF

V: TRBV7-9
J: TRBJ1-1
CDR3: CASSLLANTEAFF

V: TRBV9
J: TRBJ1-2
CDR3: CASSPTTTTNYGYTF

V: TRBV6-2/TRBV6-3
J: TRBJ1-1
CDR3: CASSYSLLNTEAFF

V: TRBV7-3
J: TRBJ2-1
CDR3: CASSLGLSSYNEQFF

V: TRBV4-2
J: TRBJ2-1
CDR3: CASSQETSGGPYNEQFF

V: TRBV7-9
J: TRBJ2-1
CDR3: CASSFDSYGNEQFF

V: TRBV15
J: TRBJ2-1
CDR3: CATSRDRGNEQFF

V: TRBV5-5
J: TRBJ2-1
CDR3: CASSLLGYGEQFF

V: TRBV5-1
J: TRBJ2-1
CDR3: CASSGLAGGPDEQFF

V: TRBV7-9
J: TRBJ1-4
CDR3: CASPAVGESANEKLFF

V: TRBV4-3
J: TRBJ2-3
CDR3: CASSQTSLAGRSRDTQYF

V: TRBV7-6
J: TRBJ2-7
CDR3: CASSLVRDRLSEQYF